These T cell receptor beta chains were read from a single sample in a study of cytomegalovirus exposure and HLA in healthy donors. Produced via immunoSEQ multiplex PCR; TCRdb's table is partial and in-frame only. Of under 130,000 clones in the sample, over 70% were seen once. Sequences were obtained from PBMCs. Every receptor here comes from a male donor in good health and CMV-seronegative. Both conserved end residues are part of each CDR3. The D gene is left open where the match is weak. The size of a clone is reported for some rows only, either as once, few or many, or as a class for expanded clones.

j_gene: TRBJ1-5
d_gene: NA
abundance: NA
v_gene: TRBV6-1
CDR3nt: TGTGCCAGCAGTGGACAGGCCTATAGCAATCAGCCCCAGCATTTT
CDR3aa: CASSGQAYSNQPQHF

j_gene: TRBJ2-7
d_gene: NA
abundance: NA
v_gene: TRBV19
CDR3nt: TGTGCCAGTAGTATGCGCAAAACCACCTACGAGCAGTACTTC
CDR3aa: CASSMRKTTYEQYF

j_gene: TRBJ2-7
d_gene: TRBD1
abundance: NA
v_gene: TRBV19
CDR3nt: TGTGCCAGTAGTTACTGGACAGGACCCGACACCTACGAGCAGTACTTC
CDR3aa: CASSYWTGPDTYEQYF

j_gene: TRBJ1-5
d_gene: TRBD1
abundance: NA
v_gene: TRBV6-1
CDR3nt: TGTGCCAGCAGTGAATCCCAGGGGGGCATGCAGCCCCAGCATTTT
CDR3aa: CASSESQGGMQPQHF

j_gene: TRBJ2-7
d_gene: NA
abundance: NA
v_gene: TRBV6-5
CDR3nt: TGTGCCAGCAGCCTCTTGAGCGGCGGATACGAGCAGTACTTC
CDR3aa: CASSLLSGGYEQYF

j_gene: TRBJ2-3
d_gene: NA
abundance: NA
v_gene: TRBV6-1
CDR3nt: TGTGCCAGCACGTCCCTCAGGGGAACAGATACGCAGTATTTT
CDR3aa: CASTSLRGTDTQYF

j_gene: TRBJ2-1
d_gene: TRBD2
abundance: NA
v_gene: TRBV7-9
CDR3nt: TGTGCCAGCAGCCGAATTACTAGCGGGAGACGGAATGAGCAGTTCTTC
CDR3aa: CASSRITSGRRNEQFF

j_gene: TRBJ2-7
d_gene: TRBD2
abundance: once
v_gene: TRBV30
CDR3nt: TGTGCCTGGGAGAGATCACCTGCTGGACTAGCGGGAGGGCCCTCCTACGAGCAGTACTTC
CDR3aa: CAWERSPAGLAGGPSYEQYF

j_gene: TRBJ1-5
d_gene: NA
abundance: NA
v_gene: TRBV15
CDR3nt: TGTGCCACCACCCGCGAGCCCCACAATCAGCCCCAGCATTTT
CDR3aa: CATTREPHNQPQHF

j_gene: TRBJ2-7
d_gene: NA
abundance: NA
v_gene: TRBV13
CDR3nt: TGTGCCAGCAGCGACCTAGCCGGGCTCGAGCAGTACTTC
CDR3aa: CASSDLAGLEQYF

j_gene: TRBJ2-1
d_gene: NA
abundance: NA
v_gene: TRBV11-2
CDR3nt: TGTGCCAGCAGCTTAGGGACTTACGGGGGAGTAGGAGATGAGCAGTTCTTC
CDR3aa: CASSLGTYGGVGDEQFF

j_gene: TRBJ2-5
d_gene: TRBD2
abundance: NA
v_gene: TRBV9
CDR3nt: TGTGCCAGCAGCGCCAGAGGGAGGGGAGGGGAGACCCAGTACTTC
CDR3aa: CASSARGRGGETQYF

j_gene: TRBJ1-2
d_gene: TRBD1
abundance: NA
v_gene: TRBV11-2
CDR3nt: TGTGCCAGCAGCTTATCTGGGACAGCTGATGGCTACACCTTC
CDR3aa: CASSLSGTADGYTF

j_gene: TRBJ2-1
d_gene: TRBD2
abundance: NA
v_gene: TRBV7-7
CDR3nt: TGTGCTAGCAGCTTACAAGCGGGGCCCCTGGGTGGGCAGTTCTTC
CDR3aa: CASSLQAGPLGGQFF

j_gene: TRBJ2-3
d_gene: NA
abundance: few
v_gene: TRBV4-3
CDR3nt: TGCGCCAGCAGCCACCCTTCAGATACGCAGTATTTT
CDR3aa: CASSHPSDTQYF

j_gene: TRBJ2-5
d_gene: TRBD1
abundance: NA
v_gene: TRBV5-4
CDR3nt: TGTGCCAGCAGCCCGGACAGGGACGAGACCCAGTACTTC
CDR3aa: CASSPDRDETQYF

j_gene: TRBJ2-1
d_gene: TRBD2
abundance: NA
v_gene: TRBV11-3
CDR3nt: TGTGCCAGCAGCTTAGGCCCCCGGGAGGGCCATAATGAGCAGTTCTTC
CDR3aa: CASSLGPREGHNEQFF

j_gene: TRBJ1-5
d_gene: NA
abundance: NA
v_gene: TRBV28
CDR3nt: TGTGCCAGCAGGTCGACAGGACCCAATCAGCCCCAGCATTTT
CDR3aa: CASRSTGPNQPQHF

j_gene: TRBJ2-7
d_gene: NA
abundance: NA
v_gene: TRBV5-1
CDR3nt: TGCGCCAGCAGCTTCGGGGGCGAGCAGTACTTC
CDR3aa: CASSFGGEQYF

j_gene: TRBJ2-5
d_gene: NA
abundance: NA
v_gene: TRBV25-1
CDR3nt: TGTGCCAGCAGTGCGGACGGGGGTTCAGCCCAGTACTTC
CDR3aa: CASSADGGSAQYF

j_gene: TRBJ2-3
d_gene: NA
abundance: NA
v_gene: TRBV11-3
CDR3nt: TGTGCCAGCAGCTTACTGACAGGCACAGATACGCAGTATTTT
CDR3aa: CASSLLTGTDTQYF

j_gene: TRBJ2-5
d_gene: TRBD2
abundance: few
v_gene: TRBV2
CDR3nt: TGTGCCAGCAGTCCAGGGCTAGCGGGGAACCAAGAGACCCAGTACTTC
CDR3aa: CASSPGLAGNQETQYF

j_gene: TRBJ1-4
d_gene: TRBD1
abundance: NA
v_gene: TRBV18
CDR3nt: TGTGCCAGCTCACTCACTCTACAGGGGGGCAATGAAAAACTGTTTTTT
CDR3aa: CASSLTLQGGNEKLFF

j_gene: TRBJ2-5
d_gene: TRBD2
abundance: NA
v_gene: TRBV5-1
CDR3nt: TGCGCCAGCAGCCCGGGGACTAGCGGGATTAGGCTCCAAGAGACCCAGTACTTC
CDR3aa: CASSPGTSGIRLQETQYF

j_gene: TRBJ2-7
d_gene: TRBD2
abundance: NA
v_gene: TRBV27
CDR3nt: TGTGCCAGCAGCGGGAGGGCCCCCTACGAGCAGTACTTC
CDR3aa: CASSGRAPYEQYF

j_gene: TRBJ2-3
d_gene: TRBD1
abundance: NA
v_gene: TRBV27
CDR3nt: TGTGCCAGCAGTTGGACAGGGAGCGGACTGAACACAGATACGCAGTATTTT
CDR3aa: CASSWTGSGLNTDTQYF

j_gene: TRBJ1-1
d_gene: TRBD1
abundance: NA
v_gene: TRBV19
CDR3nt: TGTGCCAGTAGTCCCAGGACAGGGCTGCTCAACACTGAAGCTTTCTTT
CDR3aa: CASSPRTGLLNTEAFF

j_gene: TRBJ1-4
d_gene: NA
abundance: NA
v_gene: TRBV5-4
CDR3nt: TGTGCCAGCAGCCCGGGGGTCCCAGGGGAGGGTAGTGAAAAACTGTTTTTT
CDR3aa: CASSPGVPGEGSEKLFF

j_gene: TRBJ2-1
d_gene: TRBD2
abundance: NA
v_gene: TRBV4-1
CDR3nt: TGCGCCAGCAGCGAAGTCCCGGGACTAGGCTACAATGAGCAGTTCTTC
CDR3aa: CASSEVPGLGYNEQFF

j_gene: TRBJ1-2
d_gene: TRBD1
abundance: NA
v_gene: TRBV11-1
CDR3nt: TGTGCCAGCAGCACCCGGGACAGGGGAGATGGCTACACCTTC
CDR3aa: CASSTRDRGDGYTF

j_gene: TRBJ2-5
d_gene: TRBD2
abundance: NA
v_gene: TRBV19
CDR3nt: TGTGCCAGGCTAGCGGGAAATGAGCAGTACTTC
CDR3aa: CARLAGNEQYF

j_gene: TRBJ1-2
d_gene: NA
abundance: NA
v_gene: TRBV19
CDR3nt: TGTGCCAGTAGTATAGGCGGGGGTGTTTCTGGCTACACCTTC
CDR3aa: CASSIGGGVSGYTF

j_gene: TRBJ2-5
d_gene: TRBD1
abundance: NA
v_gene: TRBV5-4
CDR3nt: TGTGCCAGCAGCTTCGACAGGGTCAGGGAGCAGTACTTC
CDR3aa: CASSFDRVREQYF

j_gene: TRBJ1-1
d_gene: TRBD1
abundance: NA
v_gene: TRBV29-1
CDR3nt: TGCAGCGGGGGGTCGACAGGGGGCCCGCCGAACACTGAAGCTTTCTTT
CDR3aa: CSGGSTGGPPNTEAFF

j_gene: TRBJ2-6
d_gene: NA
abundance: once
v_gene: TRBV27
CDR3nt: TGTGCCAGCTTTTCTTGGGCGCTTGGGGCCAACGTCCTGACTTTC
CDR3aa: CASFSWALGANVLTF

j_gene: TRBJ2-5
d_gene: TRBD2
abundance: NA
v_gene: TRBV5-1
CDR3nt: TGCGCCAGCAGCCCCGGGACTAGCGGGCTCCAAGAGACCCAGTACTTC
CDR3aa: CASSPGTSGLQETQYF

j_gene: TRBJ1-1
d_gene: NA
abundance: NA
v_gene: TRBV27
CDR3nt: TGTGCCAGCAGTTTATTTTGGGGAGACCTCCGCTTT
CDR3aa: CASSLFWGDLRF

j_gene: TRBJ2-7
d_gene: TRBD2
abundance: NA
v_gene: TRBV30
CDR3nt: TGTGCCTGGGACCACGGGCTAGCGGGAGTCTACGAGCAGTACTTC
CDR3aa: CAWDHGLAGVYEQYF

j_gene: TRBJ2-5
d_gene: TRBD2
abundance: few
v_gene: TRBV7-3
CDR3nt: TGTGCCAGCAGCTCACCGGGGGGAGGAACCCAGTACTTC
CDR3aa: CASSSPGGGTQYF

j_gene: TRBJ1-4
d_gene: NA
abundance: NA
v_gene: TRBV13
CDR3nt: TGTGCCAGCAGCCCTGGGGCAGGGAGGAATGAAAAACTGTTTTTT
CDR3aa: CASSPGAGRNEKLFF

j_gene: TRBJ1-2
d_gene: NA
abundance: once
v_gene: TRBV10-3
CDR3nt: TGTGCCATCAGTGAGTCGAAAGGGCGGCCGGGAGGTGGCTACACCTTC
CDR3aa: CAISESKGRPGGGYTF

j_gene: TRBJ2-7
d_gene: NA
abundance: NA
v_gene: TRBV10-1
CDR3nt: TGCGCCAGCAGTAGGGGGTACGAGCAGTACTTC
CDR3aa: CASSRGYEQYF

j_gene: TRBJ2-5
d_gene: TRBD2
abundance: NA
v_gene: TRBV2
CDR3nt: TGTGCCGGGAAGCGGGGAGCCCAAGAGACCCAGTACTTC
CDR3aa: CAGKRGAQETQYF

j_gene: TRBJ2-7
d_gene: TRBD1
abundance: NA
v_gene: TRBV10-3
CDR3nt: TGTGCCATCAGGGGACAGGGGGACGAGCAGTACTTC
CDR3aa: CAIRGQGDEQYF

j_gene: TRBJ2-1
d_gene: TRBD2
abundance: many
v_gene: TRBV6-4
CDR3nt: TGTGCCAGCAGTGAAAGTAGCGGGAGCTACAATGAGCAGTTCTTC
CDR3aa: CASSESSGSYNEQFF

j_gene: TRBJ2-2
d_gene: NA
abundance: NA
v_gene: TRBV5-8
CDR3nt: TGTGCCAGCAGCAGCCTATCCGTCGCGAACACCGGGGAGCTGTTTTTT
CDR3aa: CASSSLSVANTGELFF

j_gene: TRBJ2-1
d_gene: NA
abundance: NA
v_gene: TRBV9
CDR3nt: TGTGCCAGCAGCGTAGGGACTCTGATATACAATGAGCAGTTCTTC
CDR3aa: CASSVGTLIYNEQFF

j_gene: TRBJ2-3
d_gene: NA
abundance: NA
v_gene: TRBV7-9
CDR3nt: TGTTCCAGCAGCTTATGGCTTACGCGAGGTGTCACAGATACGCAGTATTTT
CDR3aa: CSSSLWLTRGVTDTQYF

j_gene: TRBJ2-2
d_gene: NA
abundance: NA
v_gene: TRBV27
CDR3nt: TGTGCCAGCACCTCCAGGGGCCCAGGGTATGCCGGGGAGCTGTTTTTT
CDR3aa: CASTSRGPGYAGELFF

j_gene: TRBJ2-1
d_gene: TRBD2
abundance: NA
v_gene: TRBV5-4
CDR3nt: TGTGCCAGCAGCTCAACAGGACTAGCGGGATTCACCTACAATGAGCAGTTCTTC
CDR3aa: CASSSTGLAGFTYNEQFF

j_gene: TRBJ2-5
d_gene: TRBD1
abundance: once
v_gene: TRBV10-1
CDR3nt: TGCGCCAGCAGTGAGTCGGGGACAGAGCAAGAGACCCAGTACTTC
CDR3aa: CASSESGTEQETQYF

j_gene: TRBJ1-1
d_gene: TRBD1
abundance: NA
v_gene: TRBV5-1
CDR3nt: TGCGCCAGCAGCGGGACAGGGGCCACTGAAGCTTTCTTT
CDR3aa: CASSGTGATEAFF

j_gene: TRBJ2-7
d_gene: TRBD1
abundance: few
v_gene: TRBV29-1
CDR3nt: TGCAGCGTTGTTGACCAGGGGGCTCCCTACGAGCAGTACTTC
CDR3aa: CSVVDQGAPYEQYF

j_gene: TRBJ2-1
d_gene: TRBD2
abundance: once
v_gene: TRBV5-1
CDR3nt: TGCGCCAGCAGCCTAGCGGGAGAGATCAATGAGCAGTTCTTC
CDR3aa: CASSLAGEINEQFF

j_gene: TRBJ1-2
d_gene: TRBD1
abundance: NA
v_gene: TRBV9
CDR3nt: TGTGCCAGCAGCGTAGTGGACAGGGAGAGGTACCATGGCTACACCTTC
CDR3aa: CASSVVDRERYHGYTF